These 21 T cell receptor beta chains were sequenced from one sample in a study of blood T cell repertoires in COVID-19. TCRdb's table, derived via immunoSEQ multiplex PCR, lists solely in-frame clones and lacks some. The repertoire holds over 40,000 clones, with more than 85% as singletons. Sequencing used peripheral blood. The receptors originated from a woman aged 80 or over with acute or convalescent COVID-19.

The chain recombines TRBV27 with TRBJ2-7; 11 nucleotides agree with TRBD1. This CDR3 contains 17 residues. CDR1 and CDR2 (germline): MNHEY, SMNVEV (reference sequence). Unmatched junction bases numbered 11, after V lost 5 bases and J lost 2 bases. Here the CDR3 reads CASSPRRGTGGTYEQYF. DNA of the CDR3: TGTGCCAGCAGTCCCCGTAGGGGGACAGGGGGGACCTACGAGCAGTACTTC.

The chain links TRBV7-2 to TRBJ1-2, with 9 bases lining up with TRBD1. The ends lost 5 bases at V and 2 bases at J; junction bases unmatched: 6. CDR3 length equals 15 residues. The germline V gene encodes CDR1 SGHTA and CDR2 FQGNSA. As DNA, the CDR3 is TGTGCCAGCAGCCCCAGTGGACAGGGGAACTATGGCTACACCTTC. Its protein product is CASSPSGQGNYGYTF.

The chain links TRBV5-1 to TRBJ1-5; D possibly corresponds to TRBD1 (6 bases). Germline V gene lookup returns CDR1 SGHRS and CDR2 YFSETQ. This CDR3 is 14 amino acids long. V was pared by 2 bases and J by 3 bases, with 9 bases between. The chain's CDR3 is CASSLGQNNQPQHF. CDR3 nucleotides: TGCGCCAGCAGCTTAGGACAGAACAATCAGCCCCAGCATTTT. Based on the CDR3 plus reference TRBV5-1 and TRBJ1-5, the full variable domain is KAGVTQTPRYLIKTRGQQVTLSCSPISGHRSVSWYQQTPGQGLQFLFEYFSETQRNKGNFPGRFSGRQFSNSRSEMNVSTLELGDSALYLCASSLGQNNQPQHFGDGTRLSIL.

J is TRBJ1-5 and V is TRBV5-1, with 12 bases matching TRBD1. V was pared by 4 bases and J by 6 bases, with 5 bases of the junction left unmatched. The CDR3 covers 15 residues. Per germline, CDR1 SGHRS and CDR2 YFSETQ. CDR3 nucleotide sequence: TGCGCCAGCAGCATAGGGACAGGGGGCCTTCAGCCCCAGCATTTT. It specifies CASSIGTGGLQPQHF.

The V call is TRBV6-5, the J call TRBJ2-3; no firm D call. Trimming cost V 6 bases and J 2 bases, with 15 bases left between them. CDR3 length equals 15 residues. Germline V CDR1 and CDR2: MNHEY, SVGAGI. CDR3 coding DNA: TGTGCCAGCAGCCGAACAGTAGAAGCCACAGATACGCAGTATTTT. This translates into CASSRTVEATDTQYF.

The rearrangement uses TRBV2 and TRBJ1-3; the D is unclear. This CDR3 contains 12 residues. CDR1 and CDR2 (germline): SNHLY, FYNNEI. The V end lost 10 bases, the J end lost 1 base, and 8 bases lay between the germline ends. The CDR3 DNA sequence: TGTGCCACCTCAGTATCTGGAAACACCATATATTTT. It codes for CATSVSGNTIYF. Combining the CDR3 with reference TRBV2 and TRBJ1-3 gives the whole variable domain EPEVTQTPSHQVTQMGQEVILRCVPISNHLYFYWYRQILGQKVEFLVSFYNNEISEKSEIFDDQFSVERPDGSNFTLKIRSTKLEDSAMYFCATSVSGNTIYFGEGSWLTVV.

The chain is built from TRBV4-3 and TRBJ2-3; 10 bases fit TRBD2. The CDR3 is 19 amino acids. With V trimmed by 0 bases and J by 4 bases, 13 bases remained unmatched. Germline V gene data show CDR1 as LGHNA and CDR2 as YSLEER. The DNA for the CDR3 is TGCGCCAGCAGCCAAGATCTGCTAGCGGGAGTCTACGGCGCAGATACGCAGTATTTT. Amino acids: CASSQDLLAGVYGADTQYF.

The rearrangement joins TRBV18 to TRBJ1-2; no definite D call. Germline lookup yields CDR1 KGHSH and CDR2 LQKENI. V was clipped by 6 bases and J by 3 bases, with 20 bases between them. CDR3 length: 16 amino acids. The CDR3, as DNA: TGTGCCAGCTCGCCCAAATCTCAGACGGGATACTATGGCTACACCTTC. It translates to CASSPKSQTGYYGYTF.

V and J are TRBV9 and TRBJ2-1; D is perhaps TRBD2 (5 bases). This CDR3 comprises 12 residues. Germline CDR1 is SGDLS and CDR2 is YYNGEE. With 4 bases removed from V and 6 bases from J, the gap between germline ends came to 8 bases. CDR3 nucleotides: TGTGCCAGCAGCCCCACTAGCAATGAGCAGTTCTTC. It encodes CASSPTSNEQFF.

This clone was seen only a few times. The J gene is TRBJ1-2, the V gene TRBV29-1; D gene ambiguous. Between the trimmed V and J ends, which lost 6 bases and 7 bases, there was a span of 18 bases. CDR3 length: 13 residues. Germline V gene data show CDR1 as SQVTM and CDR2 as ANQGSEA. In nucleotides, the CDR3 is TGCAGCGTCGCTGGTAATAGTTATAGTGGCTACACCTTC. Translation: CSVAGNSYSGYTF.

The chain recombines TRBV3-1 (or the pseudogene TRBV3-2) with TRBJ1-2, with D perhaps matching TRBD1 (5 bases). The V end lost 0 bases, the J end lost 9 bases, and 11 bases lay between the germline ends. This CDR3 has 13 amino acids. CDR1 LGHDT and CDR2 YNNKEL come from the germline V gene (reference sequence). CDR3 sequence reads: CASSQDGGSSYTF. The CDR3, as DNA: TGTGCCAGCAGCCAAGATGGGGGGTCTAGCTACACCTTC.

V is TRBV5-1 and J is TRBJ1-1; maybe TRBD1 (5 bases). The CDR3 has 19 amino acids. CDR1 is SGHRS, CDR2 YFSETQ, per germline. V gave up 0 bases and J gave up 0 bases, with 21 bases separating them. CDR3 sequence (DNA): TGCGCCAGCAGCTTGGAACCCAGGGTGAAGCCTGGGATGAACACTGAAGCTTTCTTT. As protein: CASSLEPRVKPGMNTEAFF.

The chain combines TRBV30 with TRBJ2-1; 10 bases line up with TRBD2. CDR1 and CDR2 from the germline V gene are GTSNPN and SVGIG (reference sequence). This CDR3 has 14 amino acids. The J segment lost 9 bases and the V segment lost 8 bases, leaving 13 bases of the junction unmatched. CDR3 residues: CAGDLAGVGVEQFF. The CDR3 coding sequence is TGTGCCGGAGATCTAGCGGGAGTAGGGGTTGAGCAGTTCTTC.

The chain has TRBV4-2 and TRBJ1-3; TRBD1 matches 8 bases. Germline loops: CDR1 LGHNA, CDR2 YNFKEQ. V lost 4 bases and J lost 3; bases outside the gene matches: 2. This CDR3 comprises 14 residues. CDR3 protein: CASSLTGDGNTIYF. The DNA for the CDR3 is TGTGCCAGCAGCCTGACAGGGGATGGAAACACCATATATTTT.

The chain is built from TRBV9 and TRBJ1-1; maybe TRBD1 (6 bases). CDR1 and CDR2 (germline): SGDLS, YYNGEE. V lost 3 bases and J 1 base, leaving 10 bases between the germline ends. This CDR3 region has 14 residues. The CDR3 bases are TGTGCCAGCAGCGCGACAGGAACGAACACTGAAGCTTTCTTT. Translating gives CASSATGTNTEAFF.

The chain links TRBV4-3 to TRBJ1-1; D may be TRBD1 (5 bases). From germline, CDR1 is LGHNA and CDR2 YSLEER. This CDR3 is 13 amino acids long. Trimming stripped 1 base from V and 3 bases from J, with 6 bases between. The chain's CDR3 is CASSQGGYTEAFF. The CDR3 nucleotides are TGCGCCAGCAGCCAAGGGGGCTACACTGAAGCTTTCTTT.

This clone was seen more than once but under ten times. The chain couples TRBV12-3 or TRBV12-4 to TRBJ1-2; 7 nucleotides match TRBD1. This CDR3 is built from 12 residues. V gave up 6 bases and J gave up 7 bases; unmatched junction bases: 5. The CDR3 coding sequence is TGTGCCAGCAGCCCGACAGGGCCTGGCTACACCTTC. It specifies CASSPTGPGYTF.

This chain connects TRBV6-6 to TRBJ1-3; TRBD1 might be the D (6 bases). In germline, CDR1 is MNHNY, CDR2 SVGAGI (reference sequence). Trimming stripped 5 bases from V and 0 bases from J, with 11 bases between. CDR3 length: 15 residues. Here the CDR3 reads CASSRDRISGNTIYF. The DNA for the CDR3 is TGTGCCAGCAGTCGAGACAGGATCTCTGGAAACACCATATATTTT.

The genes are TRBV7-6 and TRBJ2-2, with TRBD2 matching over 13 bases. This CDR3 is built from 17 residues. Trimming cost V 5 bases and J 6 bases; bases outside gene matches: 9. Germline V gene sequence: CDR1 SGHVS, CDR2 FNYEAQ. The CDR3 coding sequence is TGTGCCAGCAGCGCACGGACTAGCGGGAGAGGGGCCGGGGAGCTGTTTTTT. This encodes CASSARTSGRGAGELFF.

V usage is TRBV6-6 and J usage is TRBJ1-4; 7 positions match TRBD1. After removal of 2 bases from V and 4 bases from J, the junction contained 1 base not matched to a gene. CDR3 length equals 14 residues. Per the germline V gene, CDR1 is MNHNY and CDR2 is SVGAGI (reference sequence). CDR3 in amino acids: CASSYRQGNEKLFF. The CDR3 DNA reads as TGTGCCAGCAGTTACAGACAGGGTAATGAAAAACTGTTTTTT.

The chain joins TRBV15 to TRBJ1-2; 9 bases align to TRBD1. The CDR3 is made up of 13 amino acids. Trimming at V came to 3 bases and at J to 6 bases, leaving 2 bases not matched to a gene. Germline V gene data show CDR1 as LNHNV and CDR2 as YYDKDF (reference sequence). CDR3 sequence (DNA): TGTGCCACCAGCAGTAGACAGGGGGATGGCTACACCTTC. This codes for CATSSRQGDGYTF.